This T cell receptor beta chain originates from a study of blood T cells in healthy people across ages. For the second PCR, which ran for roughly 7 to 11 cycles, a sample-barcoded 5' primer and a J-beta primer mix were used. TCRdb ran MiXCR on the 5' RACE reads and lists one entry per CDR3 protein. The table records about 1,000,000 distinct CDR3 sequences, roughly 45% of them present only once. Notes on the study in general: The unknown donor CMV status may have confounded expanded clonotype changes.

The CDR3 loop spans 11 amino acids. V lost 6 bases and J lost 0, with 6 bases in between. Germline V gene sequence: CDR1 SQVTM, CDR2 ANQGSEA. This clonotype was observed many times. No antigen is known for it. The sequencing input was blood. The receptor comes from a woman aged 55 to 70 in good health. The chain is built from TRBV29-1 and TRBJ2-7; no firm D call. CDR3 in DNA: TGCAGCGTCAAGCTCTCCTACGAGCAGTACTTC. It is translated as CSVKLSYEQYF.